The rows below give T cell receptor beta chains drawn from one sample of a study of T-cell memory formation after mild COVID-19. From the 5' RACE reads, TCRdb called clonotypes with MiXCR, one entry per CDR3 protein. This sample has about 110,000 distinct CDR3 sequences, with 18% found just once. Material for sequencing was PBMCs or a T cell subset sorted from them (not recorded which). The receptors come from a man younger than 30 who had mild COVID-19 (a few samples of this study predate the infection). Cell type and time point are not known. Each CDR3 is given without its conserved first and last residue.

>6|TRBV2|TRBJ2-3
ASNTQY
>14|TRBV15|TRBJ2-6
ATSRTGGAGANVLT
>12|TRBV4-1|TRBJ1-5
ASSPGHSNQPQH
>13|TRBV20-1|TRBJ1-6
SARLVGDSHSPLH
>15|TRBV20-1|TRBJ1-2
SARGRTIPLANYGYT
>12|TRBV20-1|TRBJ1-1
SVLSAGTNTEAF
>10|TRBV3-1|TRBJ1-4
ASSQVYEKLF
>14|TRBV4-2|TRBJ1-3
ASSQGGQGRGNTIY
>10|TRBV4-3|TRBJ2-5
ASSQDKETQY
>12|TRBV7-2|TRBJ1-1
ASSSQRGNTEAF
>12|TRBV3-1|TRBJ2-4
ASSQGPRVYIQY
>13|TRBV20-1|TRBJ2-3
SARLAGTWEDTQY
>10|TRBV2|TRBJ2-2
ASSESGGELF
>13|TRBV7-9|TRBJ2-6
ASSLEPSGANVLT
>11|TRBV2|TRBJ2-2
ASSSSSTGELF
>13|TRBV18|TRBJ2-3
ASSPSRGSTDTQY
>12|TRBV6-5|TRBJ1-6
ASSYTGNNSPLH
>13|TRBV7-2|TRBJ2-3
ASSFGGRGIDTQY
>12|TRBV5-1|TRBJ2-3
ASSSTGVPDTQY
>14|TRBV3-1|TRBJ2-3
ASSHAGLAPTDTQY
>13|TRBV5-1|TRBJ2-7
ASSSAGGRTYEQY
>14|TRBV12-3/TRBV12-4|TRBJ2-3
ASRGRSFRGTDTQY
>12|TRBV27|TRBJ2-2
ASSSRPYAGELF
>12|TRBV7-2|TRBJ2-3
ASSLRQVLDTQY
>12|TRBV5-1|TRBJ1-1
ASSAGTLNTEAF
>12|TRBV5-1|TRBJ2-3
ASSRGGSSDTQY
>13|TRBV27|TRBJ2-2
ASRLLAVGSGELF
>10|TRBV2|TRBJ1-2
ASSAAAYGYT
>11|TRBV27|TRBJ2-7
ASSPRTAYEQY
>11|TRBV10-3|TRBJ1-1
AISDQGRGEAF
>13|TRBV7-2|TRBJ2-5
ASRGRQGSQETQY
>11|TRBV12-3/TRBV12-4|TRBJ1-2
ASTPMANYGYT
>12|TRBV24-1|TRBJ2-3
ATSDSPYTDTQY
>12|TRBV5-1|TRBJ2-5
ASSPGQPQETQY
>13|TRBV5-6|TRBJ2-1
ASSLYGADHNEQF
>12|TRBV6-5|TRBJ2-1
ASSAGTVPRRKF
>15|TRBV7-2|TRBJ2-1
ASSSARQGMSYNEQF
>10|TRBV20-1|TRBJ2-7
SARRGIYEQY
>12|TRBV7-3|TRBJ2-5
ASSASGAGETQY
>16|TRBV7-3|TRBJ2-1
ASSLTAGGRGSYNEQF
>14|TRBV5-1|TRBJ2-3
ASSLEGTGEADTQY
>13|TRBV24-1|TRBJ2-5
ATSETGQHQETQY
>11|TRBV29-1|TRBJ2-7
SVETVIGREQY
>13|TRBV18|TRBJ2-7
ASSPTGSWGYEQY
>10|TRBV20-1|TRBJ1-4
SAKDPTGKLF
>13|TRBV20-1|TRBJ2-4
SARGPYRGRDIQY
>13|TRBV7-2|TRBJ1-5
ASSPHGGRDQPQH
>11|TRBV9|TRBJ1-1
ASSKGGGPEAF
>13|TRBV7-6|TRBJ2-4
ASSSGTVKGQTQY
>13|TRBV7-2|TRBJ2-1
ASSPPGLVPNEQF
>13|TRBV4-2|TRBJ2-7
ASSQLGTGVYEQY
>14|TRBV19|TRBJ1-1
ASSIPWQGRITEAF
>14|TRBV9|TRBJ2-2
ASSPLAGVNTGELF
>12|TRBV7-9|TRBJ2-3
ASSWEGSTDTQY
>11|TRBV20-1|TRBJ2-1
SARRITRNEQF